This T cell receptor (beta chain) was identified in a study of T cell changes during pregnancy in multiple sclerosis. Generated by immunoSEQ multiplex PCR, the TCRdb table keeps only in-frame clones and is missing some. This table holds fewer than 90,000 clones, roughly 93% found once. V was clipped by 5 bases and J by 6 bases, with 16 bases between them. Germline CDR1 reads KGHSH; CDR2 reads LQKENI. The CDR3 has 14 amino acids. Sequencing used peripheral blood, obtained in the third trimester of pregnancy. This sequence originates from a female donor with multiple sclerosis, enrolled in a pregnancy study. This chain uses TRBV18 with TRBJ1-2; D is ambiguous. CDR3 bases: TGTGCCAGCTCATCGCGGGGAGAGGGAGATGGCTACACCTTC. This codes for CASSSRGEGDGYTF.